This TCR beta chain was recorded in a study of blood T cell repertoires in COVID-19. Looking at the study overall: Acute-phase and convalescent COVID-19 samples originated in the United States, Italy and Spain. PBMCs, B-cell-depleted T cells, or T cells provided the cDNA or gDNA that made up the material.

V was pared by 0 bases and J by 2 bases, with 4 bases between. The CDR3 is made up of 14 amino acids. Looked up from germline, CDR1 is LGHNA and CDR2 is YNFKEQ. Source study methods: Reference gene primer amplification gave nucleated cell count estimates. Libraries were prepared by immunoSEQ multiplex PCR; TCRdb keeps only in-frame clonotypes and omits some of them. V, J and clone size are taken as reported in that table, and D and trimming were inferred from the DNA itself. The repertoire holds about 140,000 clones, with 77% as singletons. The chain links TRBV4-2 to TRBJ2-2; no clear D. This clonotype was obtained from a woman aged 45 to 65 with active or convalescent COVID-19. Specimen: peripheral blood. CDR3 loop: CASSQDPNTGELFF. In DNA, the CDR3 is TGTGCCAGCAGCCAAGATCCTAACACCGGGGAGCTGTTTTTT.